Below are 8 T cell receptor beta chains sequenced from a single sample in a study of T cell repertoires in cytomegalovirus infection. Their cognate antigens are unknown. TCRdb reanalysed the reads using MiXCR and keeps one entry per CDR3 protein. The sample lists approximately 600,000 distinct CDR3 sequences; 35% to 50% were seen once. Sequences were derived from cultured PBMCs, sampled from culture after CMV antigen stimulation. These receptors all come from a human donor in good health (CMV status not recorded). Some clones in this sample may be carry-over from other donors' samples.

This clonotype was seen a few times. The chain couples TRBV7-9 to TRBJ2-5, with TRBD1 identical over 10 bases. Trimming at V came to 4 bases and at J to 4 bases, leaving 12 bases not matched to a gene. The CDR3 has 17 residues. Per germline, CDR1 SEHNR and CDR2 FQNEAQ (reference sequence). The CDR3 reads CASSSRDRGREGETQYF. CDR3 DNA: TGTGCCAGCAGCTCCCGGGACAGGGGTCGGGAGGGAGAGACCCAGTACTTC.

The chain has TRBV6-2 or TRBV6-3 and TRBJ2-1; D might be TRBD2 (6 bases). The CDR3 length is 17 residues. Between the trimmed V and J ends, which lost 2 bases and 0 bases, there was a span of 14 bases. Germline V gives CDR1 MNHEY, CDR2 SVGEGT. The chain's CDR3 is CASSYTLGGSSYNEQFF. CDR3 DNA sequence: TGTGCCAGCAGTTACACTCTCGGGGGAAGCTCCTACAATGAGCAGTTCTTC.

The chain carries TRBV28 and TRBJ2-5; D is possibly TRBD2 (5 bases). Per the germline V gene, CDR1 is MDHEN and CDR2 is SYDVKM. The ends were cut back, 5 bases at V and 6 bases at J, with 19 bases in the middle. CDR3 length equals 15 residues. CDR3 sequence (DNA): TGTGCCAGCAGTCCTCATGGCGCCCGGGGAAAGACCCAGTACTTC. Its protein product is CASSPHGARGKTQYF.

Only one count was recorded for this clonotype. The chain is built from TRBV7-2 and TRBJ2-3; D might be TRBD2 (7 bases). Germline loops: CDR1 SGHTA, CDR2 FQGNSA. With 2 bases removed from V and 4 bases from J, the gap between germline ends came to 10 bases. The CDR3 totals 14 residues. The CDR3 DNA is TGTGCCAGCAGCTTATGGGGGGGCGCAGATACGCAGTATTTT. Translated: CASSLWGGADTQYF.

This clonotype has a handful of counts. This CDR3 is CSATKLVTGVGELFF. The DNA of the CDR3 is TGCAGTGCAACCAAACTAGTGACGGGGGTCGGGGAGCTGTTTTTT. This chain connects TRBV20-1 to TRBJ2-2; D is perhaps TRBD2 (6 bases). Germline V lookup: CDR1 DFQATT, CDR2 SNEGSKA (reference sequence). This CDR3 comprises 15 residues. V was clipped by 6 bases and J by 7 bases, with 21 bases between them.

This clonotype has only a few counts. The chain is built from TRBV7-2 and TRBJ2-7; 11 nucleotides agree with TRBD2. V was pared by 5 bases and J by 7 bases, with 10 bases of the junction left unmatched. This CDR3 has 15 amino acids. From germline, CDR1 is SGHTA and CDR2 FQGNSA. In DNA, the CDR3 is TGTGCCAGCAGCCTAAGGACTAGCGGGCAACTGGAGCAGTACTTC. Translation: CASSLRTSGQLEQYF.

J is TRBJ2-7 and V is TRBV7-9; TRBD2 agrees at 8 bases. In germline, CDR1 is SEHNR, CDR2 FQNEAQ (reference sequence). The V gene end was trimmed by 5 bases and the J gene end by 4 bases; junction bases not matched to a gene: 10. This CDR3 has 15 residues. In nucleotides, the CDR3 is TGTGCCAGCAGCCCGGAGGCGGGGGGTAATTACGAGCAGTACTTC. Amino acids: CASSPEAGGNYEQYF.

The V gene is TRBV24-1, the J gene TRBJ2-1; no firm D call. With 2 bases removed from V and 0 bases from J, the gap between germline ends came to 10 bases. The germline V gene encodes CDR1 KGHDR and CDR2 SFDVKD. The CDR3 contains 16 residues. DNA for the CDR3: TGTGCCACCAGTGATTCCGTACCGAGCTCCTACAATGAGCAGTTCTTC. This translates into CATSDSVPSSYNEQFF.